These 14 T cell receptor beta chains were sequenced from one sample in a study of blood T cell repertoires in COVID-19. The table came from immunoSEQ multiplex PCR; TCRdb's copy has only in-frame clones and leaves some out. The repertoire holds about 270,000 clones, around 89% seen once, with about 4% in the top ten. Sequencing was performed on PBMCs or T cells enriched from blood (not recorded which). The receptor set was obtained from a woman aged 25 to 39 with acute COVID-19.

The chain has TRBV9 and TRBJ2-2; no clear D. V was clipped by 3 bases and J by 0 bases, with 3 bases between them. Germline CDR1 is SGDLS and CDR2 is YYNGEE. The CDR3 covers 13 residues. Here the CDR3 DNA reads TGTGCCAGCAGCGAGCCGAACACCGGGGAGCTGTTTTTT. This codes for CASSEPNTGELFF.

This clone was seen a handful of times. Other DNA sequences within the sample encode an identical CDR3. The chain combines TRBV19 with TRBJ2-6; TRBD1 matches 8 bases. V shed 5 bases and J 2 bases; nucleotides not matched to a gene: 2. The CDR3 is 15 amino acids. The germline V gene encodes CDR1 LNHDA and CDR2 SQIVND (reference sequence). CDR3 sequence (DNA): TGTGCCAGTAGTGGACAGGGCGCTGGGGCCAACGTCCTGACTTTC. This sequence encodes CASSGQGAGANVLTF. The variable domain in full, completed from reference TRBV19 and TRBJ2-6, reads DGGITQSPKYLFRKEGQNVTLSCEQNLNHDAMYWYRQDPGQGLRLIYYSQIVNDFQKGDIAEGYSVSREKKESFPLTVTSAQKNPTAFYLCASSGQGAGANVLTFGAGSRLTVL.

V is TRBV27 and J is TRBJ2-7; 11 nucleotides line up with TRBD2. CDR3 length: 15 residues. CDR1 is MNHEY and CDR2 is SMNVEV in the germline V gene (reference sequence). Losses at the gene ends were 5 bases for V and 3 bases for J; bases not matched to a gene: 6. The CDR3 DNA follows: TGTGCCAGCAGTCCACTAGCGGGAGCCTTCTACGAGCAGTACTTC. Its protein product is CASSPLAGAFYEQYF.

J is TRBJ2-1 and V is TRBV7-2; TRBD2 is a possible D gene (6 bases). This CDR3 has 14 residues. V lost 2 bases, J lost 8 bases, and 13 bases lay in between. CDR1 is SGHTA and CDR2 is FQGNSA in the germline V gene. The chain's CDR3 is CASSLFREWDEQFF. CDR3 DNA sequence: TGTGCCAGCAGCTTATTTCGGGAGTGGGATGAGCAGTTCTTC. Full variable domain (outside the CDR3, taken from reference TRBV7-2 and TRBJ2-1): GAGVSQSPSNKVTEKGKDVELRCDPISGHTALYWYRQSLGQGLEFLIYFQGNSAPDKSGLPSDRFSAERTGGSVSTLTIQRTQQEDSAVYLCASSLFREWDEQFFGPGTRLTVL.

The chain has TRBV12-3 or TRBV12-4 and TRBJ2-1; D remains ambiguous. The CDR3 runs to 11 residues. With 6 bases removed from V and 3 bases from J, the gap between germline ends came to 3 bases. Here the CDR3 DNA reads TGTGCCAGCAGGTACTACAATGAGCAGTTCTTC. This translates into CASRYYNEQFF.

This chain links TRBV9 with TRBJ1-3; possible D gene TRBD1, 6 bases. The CDR3 sequence is 14 residues long. V was clipped by 3 bases and J by 4 bases, with 11 bases between them. Germline lookup yields CDR1 SGDLS and CDR2 YYNGEE. CDR3 sequence: CASSASGTGNTIYF. The CDR3 bases are TGTGCCAGCAGCGCCTCCGGGACAGGAAACACCATATATTTT.

CDR3 sequence reads: CASRWGVEEKLFF. In DNA, the CDR3 is TGTGCCAGCAGATGGGGGGTTGAGGAAAAACTGTTTTTT. This chain joins TRBV7-9 and TRBJ1-4; the D gene is possibly TRBD1 (5 bases). V was trimmed by 6 bases and J by 8 bases, leaving 13 bases between them. This CDR3 spans 13 amino acids. Germline CDR1 SEHNR, CDR2 FQNEAQ (reference sequence).

The chain couples TRBV28 to TRBJ2-7; 14 nucleotides agree with TRBD2. CDR3 length: 17 amino acids. V shed 5 bases and J 5 bases; nucleotides not matched to a gene: 11. CDR1 and CDR2 from the germline V gene are MDHEN and SYDVKM. Here the CDR3 reads CASSLIPGLAGVNEQYF. The CDR3 DNA reads as TGTGCCAGCAGTCTCATACCGGGACTAGCGGGAGTGAACGAGCAGTACTTC. The whole variable domain, remainder taken from reference TRBV28 and TRBJ2-7, is DVKVTQSSRYLVKRTGEKVFLECVQDMDHENMFWYRQDPGLGLRLIYFSYDVKMKEKGDIPEGYSVSREKKERFSLILESASTNQTSMYLCASSLIPGLAGVNEQYFGPGTRLTVT.

This chain joins TRBV30 and TRBJ2-1; 10 bases map to TRBD2. The CDR3 is 17 amino acids. Germline CDR1 GTSNPN, CDR2 SVGIG (reference sequence). The V and J ends lost 3 bases and 10 bases, in that order; junction bases with no gene match: 18. Written as DNA, the CDR3 is TGTGCCTGGAGCCCCGCCCGGACTAGCGGCCTATCATGGGAGCAGTTCTTC. Translation gives CAWSPARTSGLSWEQFF.

This chain links TRBV7-9 with TRBJ2-1; 11 bases map to TRBD2. Germline-derived CDR1 and CDR2 are SEHNR and FQNEAQ (reference sequence). The V and J ends lost 5 bases and 12 bases, in that order; junction bases with no gene match: 9. The CDR3 sequence is 14 residues long. CDR3 sequence reads: CASSIGLAGLGQFF. The CDR3, as DNA: TGTGCCAGCAGCATAGGACTAGCGGGCCTGGGGCAGTTCTTC.

The chain combines TRBV13 with TRBJ2-7, with 11 bases that match TRBD2. J gave up 4 bases and V 8 bases, and 1 base lay outside the gene matches. CDR1 PRHDT and CDR2 FYEKMQ come from the germline V gene (reference sequence). The length of the CDR3 is 12 residues. This chain's CDR3 is CASASGRYEQYF. The CDR3 DNA is TGTGCCAGCGCTAGCGGGAGGTACGAGCAGTACTTC.

This clone was seen once. V and J are TRBV5-1 and TRBJ2-5; a weak D match, TRBD2 (5 bases). The CDR3 has 16 amino acids. Germline V lookup: CDR1 SGHRS, CDR2 YFSETQ. Trimming shortened V by 2 bases and J by 0 bases, and 14 bases separated the two germline ends. CDR3 DNA: TGCGCCAGCAGCTTCCTCCCGGTCGGGAACCAAGAGACCCAGTACTTC. Its protein is CASSFLPVGNQETQYF.

The count of this clone is one. The chain carries TRBV14 and TRBJ1-1; 8 bases line up with TRBD1. The CDR3 sequence is 17 residues long. The germline V gene has CDR1 SGHDN and CDR2 FVKESK. The V gene end was trimmed by 2 bases and the J gene end by 0 bases; junction bases not matched to a gene: 8. The CDR3, as DNA: TGTGCCAGCAGCCAAAATGACAGGGGTTTAGTGAACACTGAAGCTTTCTTT. It codes for CASSQNDRGLVNTEAFF.

This chain connects TRBV13 to TRBJ1-3, with a weak D call TRBD1 (5 bases). Germline V gene lookup returns CDR1 PRHDT and CDR2 FYEKMQ (reference sequence). The CDR3 is 15 amino acids. Trimming left V 1 base short and J 0 bases short, with 7 bases between. CDR3: CASSLDRFSGNTIYF. In DNA, the CDR3 is TGTGCCAGCAGCTTAGACAGGTTCTCTGGAAACACCATATATTTT.